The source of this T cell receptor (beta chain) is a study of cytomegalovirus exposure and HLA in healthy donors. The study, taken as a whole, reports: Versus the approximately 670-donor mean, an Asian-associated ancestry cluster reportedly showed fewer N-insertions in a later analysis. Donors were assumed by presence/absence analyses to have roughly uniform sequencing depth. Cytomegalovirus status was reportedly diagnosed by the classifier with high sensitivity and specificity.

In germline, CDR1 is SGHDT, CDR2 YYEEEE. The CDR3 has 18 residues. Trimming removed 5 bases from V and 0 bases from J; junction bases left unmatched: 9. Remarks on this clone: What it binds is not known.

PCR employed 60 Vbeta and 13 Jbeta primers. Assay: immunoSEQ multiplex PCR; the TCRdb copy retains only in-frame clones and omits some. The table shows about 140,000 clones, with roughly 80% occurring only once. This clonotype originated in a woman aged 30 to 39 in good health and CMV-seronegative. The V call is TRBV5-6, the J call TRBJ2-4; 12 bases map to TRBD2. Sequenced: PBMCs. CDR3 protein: CASRITKGLAGAKNIQYF. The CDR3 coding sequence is TGTGCCAGCAGAATAACTAAGGGACTAGCGGGAGCCAAAAACATTCAGTACTTC.